The next 17 T cell receptor beta chains were all read from a single sample in a study of blood T cells in healthy people across ages. A second about 7 to 12 cycle PCR used barcoded and J-beta primers. TCRdb ran MiXCR on the 5' RACE reads and lists one entry per CDR3 protein. The profile covers some 1.6 million distinct CDR3 sequences, with about 35% appearing a single time and 10% to 12% taken by the ten largest. The source material was blood. These receptor sequences come from a woman aged 25 to 39 in good health.

The rearrangement links TRBV7-9 to TRBJ2-3; TRBD2 is a possible D gene (6 bases). The V end lost 5 bases, the J end lost 2 bases, and 14 bases lay between the germline ends. This CDR3 contains 15 residues. CDR1 and CDR2 (germline): SEHNR, FQNEAQ (reference sequence). CDR3 in DNA: TGTGCCAGCAGCATCGGCGCGGGACTCACAGATACGCAGTATTTT. It codes for CASSIGAGLTDTQYF.

The CDR3 nucleotides are TGCAGTGCTAGGGGGGTTCTCAATGAGCAGTTCTTC. Protein: CSARGVLNEQFF. This chain connects TRBV20-1 to TRBJ2-1, with D tentatively TRBD1 or TRBD2 (5 bases each). The CDR3 has 12 amino acids. Germline V gives CDR1 DFQATT, CDR2 SNEGSKA (reference sequence). V lost 3 bases and J 6 bases, leaving 9 bases between the germline ends.

This clonotype appeared a few times. The genes are TRBV27 and TRBJ1-2; no clear D gene. The length of the CDR3 is 16 residues. Trimming pared 3 bases from V and 4 bases from J, leaving 18 bases between. Per the germline V gene, CDR1 is MNHEY and CDR2 is SMNVEV (reference sequence). CDR3 residues: CASSFRAVETGYGYTF. CDR3 DNA: TGTGCCAGCAGTTTCCGGGCCGTGGAAACGGGCTATGGCTACACCTTC.

This clonotype was seen more than once but under ten times. This sequence joins TRBV5-1 and TRBJ2-1; a weak D match, TRBD1 (5 bases). Between the trimmed V and J ends, which lost 3 bases and 0 bases, there was a span of 10 bases. Germline CDR1 SGHRS, CDR2 YFSETQ. The CDR3 length is 15 residues. The CDR3 coding sequence is TGCGCCAGCAGCTGGACACTAAGCTCCTACAATGAGCAGTTCTTC. This translates into CASSWTLSSYNEQFF. The entire variable domain, with the rest obtained from reference TRBV5-1 and TRBJ2-1, is as follows: KAGVTQTPRYLIKTRGQQVTLSCSPISGHRSVSWYQQTPGQGLQFLFEYFSETQRNKGNFPGRFSGRQFSNSRSEMNVSTLELGDSALYLCASSWTLSSYNEQFFGPGTRLTVL.

The chain uses TRBV7-8 and TRBJ1-2; D is unclear. Deletions cut 4 bases from V and 4 bases from J, with 22 bases between. Looked up from germline, CDR1 is SGHVS and CDR2 is FQNEAQ. The CDR3 length is 17 residues. The CDR3 region is CASSSPARPALGYGYTF. CDR3 nucleotide sequence: TGTGCCAGCAGCTCTCCCGCCAGGCCGGCGTTGGGCTATGGCTACACCTTC.

The chain has TRBV3-1 and TRBJ1-1, with D unclear. Per the germline V gene, CDR1 is LGHDT and CDR2 is YNNKEL (reference sequence). The CDR3 runs 16 residues. V lost 6 bases and J 2 bases, leaving 19 bases between the germline ends. The CDR3 sequence: CASSHSPGLSNTEAFF. The CDR3 bases are TGTGCCAGCAGTCACTCACCGGGCTTGTCTAACACTGAAGCTTTCTTT.

Comment on this clonotype: A much larger clone lies one base from this, so it may be a read error. The rearrangement uses TRBV12-3 or TRBV12-4 and TRBJ2-5, with a weak D call TRBD1 (6 bases). The V end lost 5 bases, the J end lost 9 bases, and 16 bases lay between the germline ends. This CDR3 has 13 amino acids. In DNA form, the CDR3 reads TGTGCCAGCAGTGCACAGGGTTCCGAGGCCCAGTACTTC. It encodes CASSAQGSEAQYF.

This clonotype turned up a few times. The chain recombines TRBV2 with TRBJ2-7; 9 nucleotides line up with TRBD1. Looked up from germline, CDR1 is SNHLY and CDR2 is FYNNEI. The V gene end was trimmed by 4 bases and the J gene end by 5 bases; junction bases not matched to a gene: 15. CDR3 length: 17 amino acids. CDR3 DNA sequence: TGTGCCAGCAGTGGCAACCCCTGGGGGACAGGGAGTCACGAGCAGTACTTC. It encodes CASSGNPWGTGSHEQYF.

Details on this clonotype: One end of the junction does not line up with germline, which may come from a read error. CDR3 sequence (DNA): TGCGCCAGCAGCCAAGACGGGACAGGGGGGAACACCGGGGAGTTGTTTTTT. Translated, it gives CASSQDGTGGNTGELFF. The chain couples TRBV4-1 to TRBJ2-2; TRBD1 matches 11 bases. Germline V gene sequence: CDR1 MGHRA, CDR2 YSYEKL. The CDR3 runs 17 residues.

This clonotype was observed a handful of times. The rearrangement uses TRBV12-3 or TRBV12-4 and TRBJ1-4, with D perhaps matching TRBD1 (5 bases). The CDR3 consists of 17 residues. V dropped 4 bases and J dropped 0 bases, with 15 bases sitting between them. The CDR3 loop is CASSSRGRVATNEKLFF. The CDR3 DNA reads as TGTGCCAGCAGTTCTCGGGGCCGAGTTGCAACTAATGAAAAACTGTTTTTT.

This clonotype was observed a few times. The V gene is TRBV3-1, the J gene TRBJ1-2; D is unclear. The CDR3 covers 13 residues. V was clipped by 8 bases and J by 4 bases, with 14 bases between them. Germline CDR1 LGHDT, CDR2 YNNKEL (reference sequence). CDR3 loop: CASGELGSYGYTF. The CDR3 DNA reads as TGTGCCAGCGGTGAGCTGGGGAGCTATGGCTACACCTTC.

This clonotype was counted between two and nine times. The chain links TRBV7-2 to TRBJ2-5; 9 nucleotides match TRBD2. The J call may be faulty, since TRBJ2-7 better matches the DNA end. This CDR3 region has 15 residues. Germline V CDR1 and CDR2: SGHTA, FQGNSA. The CDR3 sequence: CASSFSTSGFYEQYF. In nucleotides, the CDR3 is TGTGCCAGCAGCTTCAGCACTAGCGGGTTCTACGAGCAGTACTTC.

The rearrangement uses TRBV7-9 and TRBJ1-2, with D unclear. V dropped 4 bases and J dropped 6 bases, with 21 bases sitting between them. The CDR3 is 16 residues long. Per germline, CDR1 SEHNR and CDR2 FQNEAQ (reference sequence). The chain's CDR3 is CASSSTYVDTADGYTF. The CDR3 DNA reads TGTGCCAGCAGCTCAACATACGTAGACACGGCGGATGGCTACACCTTC.

This clonotype was counted only a few times. The CDR3 reads CASSLETDNSPLHF. In nucleotides, the CDR3 is TGCGCCAGCAGCTTGGAGACTGATAATTCACCCCTCCACTTT. J is TRBJ1-6 and V is TRBV5-1; no clear D gene. Germline CDR1 and CDR2: SGHRS and YFSETQ. Trimming cost V 0 bases and J 5 bases, with 6 bases left between them. The CDR3 runs 14 residues.

V and J are TRBV5-8 and TRBJ2-6; D is undetermined. The germline gives CDR1 SGHTS, CDR2 YDEGEE. V was trimmed by 0 bases and J by 2 bases, leaving 9 bases between them. The CDR3 is made up of 16 amino acids. The CDR3 sequence is CASSLVIAAGANVLTF. In nucleotides, the CDR3 is TGTGCCAGCAGCTTGGTTATCGCAGCTGGGGCCAACGTCCTGACTTTC.

The chain is built from TRBV19 and TRBJ1-5; D gene uncertain. This CDR3 spans 13 amino acids. Trimming pared 5 bases from V and 5 bases from J, leaving 10 bases between. CDR1 is LNHDA and CDR2 is SQIVND in the germline V gene (reference sequence). The CDR3 sequence: CASSPTAYQPQHF. CDR3 nucleotides: TGTGCCAGTAGTCCGACGGCTTATCAGCCCCAGCATTTT. The variable domain in full, completed from reference TRBV19 and TRBJ1-5, reads DGGITQSPKYLFRKEGQNVTLSCEQNLNHDAMYWYRQDPGQGLRLIYYSQIVNDFQKGDIAEGYSVSREKKESFPLTVTSAQKNPTAFYLCASSPTAYQPQHFGDGTRLSIL.

The table lists this clonotype with a count of one. The chain recombines TRBV12-3 or TRBV12-4 with TRBJ1-2; D call uncertain. This CDR3 contains 12 residues. V was clipped by 3 bases and J by 4 bases, with 6 bases between them. The CDR3 coding sequence is TGTGCCAGCAGTTTTGGATTCTATGGCTACACCTTC. Amino acid sequence: CASSFGFYGYTF.